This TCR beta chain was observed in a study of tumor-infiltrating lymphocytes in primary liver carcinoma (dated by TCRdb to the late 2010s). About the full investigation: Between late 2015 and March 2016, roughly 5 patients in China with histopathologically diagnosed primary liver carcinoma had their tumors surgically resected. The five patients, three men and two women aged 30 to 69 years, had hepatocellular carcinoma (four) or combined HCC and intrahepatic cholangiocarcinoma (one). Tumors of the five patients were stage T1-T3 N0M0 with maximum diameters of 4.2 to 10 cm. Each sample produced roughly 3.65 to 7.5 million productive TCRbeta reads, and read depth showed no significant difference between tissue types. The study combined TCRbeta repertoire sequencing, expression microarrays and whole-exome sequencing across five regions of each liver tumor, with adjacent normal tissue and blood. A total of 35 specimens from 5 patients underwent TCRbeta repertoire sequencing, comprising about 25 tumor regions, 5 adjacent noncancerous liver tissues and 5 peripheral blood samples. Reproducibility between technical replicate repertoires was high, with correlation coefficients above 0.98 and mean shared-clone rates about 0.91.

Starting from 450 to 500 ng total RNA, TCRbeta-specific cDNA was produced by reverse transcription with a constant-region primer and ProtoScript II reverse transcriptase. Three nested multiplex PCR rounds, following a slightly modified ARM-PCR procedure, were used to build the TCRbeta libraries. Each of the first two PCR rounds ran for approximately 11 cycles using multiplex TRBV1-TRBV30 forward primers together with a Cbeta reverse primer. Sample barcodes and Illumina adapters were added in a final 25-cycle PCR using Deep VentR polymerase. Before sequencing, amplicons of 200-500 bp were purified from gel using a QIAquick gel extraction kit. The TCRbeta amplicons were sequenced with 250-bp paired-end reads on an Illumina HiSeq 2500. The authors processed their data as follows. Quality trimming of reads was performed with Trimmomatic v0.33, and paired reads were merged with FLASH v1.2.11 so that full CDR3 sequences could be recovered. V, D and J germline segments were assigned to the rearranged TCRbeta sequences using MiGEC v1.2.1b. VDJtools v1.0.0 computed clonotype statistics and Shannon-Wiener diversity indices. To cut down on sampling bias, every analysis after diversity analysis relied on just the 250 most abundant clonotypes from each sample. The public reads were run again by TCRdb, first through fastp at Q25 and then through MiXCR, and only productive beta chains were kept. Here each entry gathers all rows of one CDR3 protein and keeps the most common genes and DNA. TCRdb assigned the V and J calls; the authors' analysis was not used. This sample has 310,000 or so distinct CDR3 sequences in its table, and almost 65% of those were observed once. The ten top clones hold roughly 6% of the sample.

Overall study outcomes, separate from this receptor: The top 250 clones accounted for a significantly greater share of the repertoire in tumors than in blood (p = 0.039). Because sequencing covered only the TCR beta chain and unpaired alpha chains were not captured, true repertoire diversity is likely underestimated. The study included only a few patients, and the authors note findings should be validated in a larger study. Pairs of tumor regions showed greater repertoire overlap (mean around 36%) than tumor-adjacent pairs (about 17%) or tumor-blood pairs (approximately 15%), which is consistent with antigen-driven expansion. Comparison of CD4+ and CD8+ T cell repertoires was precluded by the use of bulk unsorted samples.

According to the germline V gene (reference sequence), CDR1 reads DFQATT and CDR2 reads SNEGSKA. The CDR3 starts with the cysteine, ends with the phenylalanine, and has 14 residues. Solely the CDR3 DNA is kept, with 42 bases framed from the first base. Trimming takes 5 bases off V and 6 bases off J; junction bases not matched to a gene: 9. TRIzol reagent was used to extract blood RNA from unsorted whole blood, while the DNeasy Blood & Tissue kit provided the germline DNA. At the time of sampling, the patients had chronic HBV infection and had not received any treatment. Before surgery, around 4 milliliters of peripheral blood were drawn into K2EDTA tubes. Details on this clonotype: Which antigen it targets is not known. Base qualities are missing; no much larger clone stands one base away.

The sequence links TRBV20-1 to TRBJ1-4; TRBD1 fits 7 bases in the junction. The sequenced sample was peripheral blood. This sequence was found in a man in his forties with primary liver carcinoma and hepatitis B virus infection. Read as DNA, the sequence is TGCAGTGCTCCGGGGGGGACAGATGATGAAAAACTGTTTTTT. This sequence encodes CSAPGGTDDEKLFF.